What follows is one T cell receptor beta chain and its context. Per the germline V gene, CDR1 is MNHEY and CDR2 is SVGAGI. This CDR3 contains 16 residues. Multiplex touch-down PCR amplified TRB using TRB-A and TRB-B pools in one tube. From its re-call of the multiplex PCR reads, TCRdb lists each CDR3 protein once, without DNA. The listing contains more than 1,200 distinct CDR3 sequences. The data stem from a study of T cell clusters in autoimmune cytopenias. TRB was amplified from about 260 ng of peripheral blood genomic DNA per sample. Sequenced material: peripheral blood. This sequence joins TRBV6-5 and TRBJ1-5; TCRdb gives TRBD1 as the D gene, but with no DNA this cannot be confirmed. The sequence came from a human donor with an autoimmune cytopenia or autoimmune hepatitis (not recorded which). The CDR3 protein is CAISARDREGNQPQHF.